The clone carrying this TCR beta chain was seen a handful of times. Its target is unknown. TCRdb used MiXCR to reprocess the RT-PCR reads, holding one entry per CDR3 protein. The sample contains around 480,000 distinct CDR3 sequences, approximately 11% of which appear only once. V lost 0 bases to trimming and J lost 5 bases, with 15 bases between them. This CDR3 is 15 amino acids long. Germline lookup yields CDR1 SGHRS and CDR2 YFSETQ. These data come from a study of response to subunit inactivated influenza vaccine. General study points: That few new T cells are recruited by each seasonal influenza vaccination was the authors' suggestion.

The clonotype comes from a man aged 45-65 years who received an inactivated influenza vaccine. The specimen comprised PBMCs from blood, sampled roughly 48 days after vaccination. The rearrangement joins TRBV5-1 to TRBJ2-7; D is unclear. Here the CDR3 DNA reads TGCGCCAGCAGCTTGGGCGGTCTTAAGGCCCACGAGCAGTACTTC. Translated: CASSLGGLKAHEQYF.